This T cell receptor (beta chain) was obtained from a study of cytomegalovirus exposure and HLA in healthy donors. The V end lost 5 bases, the J end lost 4 bases, and 14 bases lay between the germline ends. Germline V gives CDR1 PRHDT, CDR2 FYEKMQ (reference sequence). CDR3 length: 14 residues. PCR involved 60 Vbeta and 13 Jbeta primers. Here immunoSEQ multiplex PCR was the method, and the copy in TCRdb shows in-frame clones only, minus some. The table has about 170,000 clones, about 85% seen once. This sequence was found in a young man in good health and CMV-seropositive. Specimen: PBMCs. The J gene is TRBJ2-5, the V gene TRBV13, with D possibly being TRBD2 (6 bases). Here the CDR3 reads CASSTREYRETQYF. CDR3 nucleotides: TGTGCCAGCAGCACCCGGGAGTACCGAGAGACCCAGTACTTC.